This entry describes one T cell receptor beta chain. This beta chain slipped into a library made for alpha chains as a stray read, so its size is not meaningful. TCRdb recomputed calls from the RT-PCR reads with MiXCR, one row per CDR3 protein. The table shows about 6,500 distinct CDR3 sequences, with more than 85% occurring only once. This TCR was recovered from a female donor in good health, serving as a healthy control. The sequenced sample was memory CD4+ T cells from blood.

In DNA, the CDR3 is TGTGCCAGCAGCGTAACCCCAGCGGGATCCTACGAGCAGTACTTC. Translation gives CASSVTPAGSYEQYF. The chain links TRBV9 to TRBJ2-7; 7 bases line up with TRBD2. Germline CDR1 reads SGDLS; CDR2 reads YYNGEE. After removal of 1 base from V and 1 base from J, the junction contained 5 bases not matched to a gene. The CDR3 contains 15 residues.